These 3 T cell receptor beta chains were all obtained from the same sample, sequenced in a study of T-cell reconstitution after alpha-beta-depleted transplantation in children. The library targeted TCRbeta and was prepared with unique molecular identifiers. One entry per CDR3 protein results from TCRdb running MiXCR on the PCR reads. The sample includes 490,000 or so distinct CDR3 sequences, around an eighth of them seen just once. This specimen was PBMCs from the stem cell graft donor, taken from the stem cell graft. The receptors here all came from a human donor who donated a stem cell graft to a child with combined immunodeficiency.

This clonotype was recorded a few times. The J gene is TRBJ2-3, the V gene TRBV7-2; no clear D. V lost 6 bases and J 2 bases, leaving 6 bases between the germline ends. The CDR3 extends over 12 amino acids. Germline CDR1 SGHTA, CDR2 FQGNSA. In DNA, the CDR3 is TGTGCCAGCAGAGTGAACACAGATACGCAGTATTTT. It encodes CASRVNTDTQYF.

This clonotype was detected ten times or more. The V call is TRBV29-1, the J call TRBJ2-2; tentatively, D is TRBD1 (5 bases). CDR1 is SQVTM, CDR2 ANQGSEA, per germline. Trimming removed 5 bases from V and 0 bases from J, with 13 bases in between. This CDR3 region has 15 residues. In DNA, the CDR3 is TGCAGCGTTAGGGGTCCACGGCCGAACACCGGGGAGCTGTTTTTT. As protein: CSVRGPRPNTGELFF.

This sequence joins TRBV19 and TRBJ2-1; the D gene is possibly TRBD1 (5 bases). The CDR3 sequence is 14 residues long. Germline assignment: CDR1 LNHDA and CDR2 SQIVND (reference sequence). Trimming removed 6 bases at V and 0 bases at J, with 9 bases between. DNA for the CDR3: TGTGCCAGTAGACAGGCCGGCTCCTACAATGAGCAGTTCTTC. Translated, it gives CASRQAGSYNEQFF.